Each of the 9 T cell receptor beta chains below was sequenced from the same sample in a study of blood T cells in healthy people across ages (dated by TCRdb to between 2014 and 2017). Libraries were constructed by 5' RACE. The sequencer was an Illumina HiSeq 2500. A second PCR of roughly 7 to 12 cycles was performed with a sample-barcoded 5' primer and a J-beta primer mix. TCRdb ran its own pipeline on the public reads, namely fastp trimming at Q25 and MiXCR clone calling, and kept in-frame beta chains. Every CDR3 protein is listed once, alongside the most common genes and DNA of its rows. This sample gives about 1,500,000 distinct CDR3 sequences in total; roughly 30% of them show up just once. Together, the top ten hold 7.7% of the sample. Input material: blood. The receptors originated from a woman aged 30 to 39 in good health.

On this clonotype: Since a much larger clone is just one base distant, this may be a read error. In nucleotides, the CDR3 is TGTGCCAGCAGCCGGGACAGCAGGGATCCGCAGTACTTC. The encoded protein is CASSRDSRDPQYF. The rearrangement uses TRBV7-9 and TRBJ2-7, with 7 bases identical to TRBD1. V lost 5 bases, J lost 9 bases, and 10 bases stayed unmatched. The CDR3 loop spans 13 amino acids. Germline V gene sequence: CDR1 SEHNR, CDR2 FQNEAQ (reference sequence).

The DNA of the CDR3 is TGTGCCAGCAGCTCCCGCCTCACAGGGTGTGATGGCTACACCTTC. Protein: CASSSRLTGCDGYTF. The V and J genes are TRBV21-1 and TRBJ1-2; TRBD1, the table's D call, was not compared with the DNA. TRBV21-1 is a recognized pseudogene. This CDR3 contains 15 residues.

The rearrangement links TRBV4-3 to TRBJ2-3; D unclear. The germline V gene encodes CDR1 LGHNA and CDR2 YSLEER. The V end lost 1 base, the J end lost 1 base, and 9 bases lay between the germline ends. The length of the CDR3 is 15 residues. CDR3 region: CASSQVAFGTDTQYF. For the CDR3, the DNA is TGCGCCAGCAGCCAAGTGGCTTTTGGCACAGATACGCAGTATTTT.

The J gene is TRBJ1-1, the V gene TRBV18; no clear D gene. From germline, CDR1 is KGHSH and CDR2 LQKENI. The germline V and J ends were trimmed by 8 bases and 0 bases, with 13 bases remaining between them. The CDR3 loop spans 14 amino acids. The CDR3 is CASPRDEVNTEAFF. The CDR3 DNA sequence: TGTGCCAGCCCACGTGACGAAGTGAACACTGAAGCTTTCTTT.

V and J are TRBV6-2 or TRBV6-3 and TRBJ1-2; D is undetermined. Trimming left V 2 bases short and J 8 bases short, with 9 bases between. This CDR3 comprises 12 residues. The V gene's germline CDR1 is MNHEY and CDR2 SVGEGT. CDR3 in amino acids: CASSYNGGGYTF. CDR3 sequence (DNA): TGTGCCAGCAGTTACAACGGCGGCGGCTACACCTTC.

This sequence joins TRBV6-5 and TRBJ1-3; weak D call: TRBD1 (5 bases). Germline V CDR1 and CDR2: MNHEY, SVGAGI. CDR3 length equals 14 residues. Trimming took off 7 bases at V and 0 bases at J, with 10 bases between the two ends. The CDR3 DNA follows: TGTGCCAGCAAGGGGAGTCTCTCTGGAAACACCATATATTTT. Protein sequence: CASKGSLSGNTIYF.

J is TRBJ2-7 and V is TRBV7-9, with a tentative D call TRBD2 (5 bases). CDR1 and CDR2 (germline): SEHNR, FQNEAQ (reference sequence). The CDR3 contains 13 residues. V was shortened by 5 bases and J by 0 bases, with 8 bases between the two germline ends. CDR3 DNA: TGTGCCAGCAGCACCGGGAACTCCTACGAGCAGTACTTC. It is translated as CASSTGNSYEQYF.

V is TRBV5-1 and J is TRBJ2-1; D possibly uses TRBD1 or TRBD2 (5 bases each). The CDR3 consists of 14 residues. Trimming left V 3 bases short and J 9 bases short, with 16 bases between. CDR1 and CDR2 from the germline V gene are SGHRS and YFSETQ. The CDR3 bases are TGCGCCAGCAGCTCCGGGACCGAAACGGGTGAGCAGTTCTTC. It encodes CASSSGTETGEQFF.

The chain is built from TRBV12-3 or TRBV12-4 and TRBJ1-1; 9 bases map to TRBD1. The CDR3 spans 15 residues. With V trimmed by 5 bases and J by 1 base, 5 bases remained unmatched. CDR3 amino acids: CASSPGQGQNTEAFF. CDR3 coding DNA: TGTGCCAGCAGTCCCGGACAGGGGCAGAACACTGAAGCTTTCTTT.